This paragraph covers one T cell receptor (beta chain) sequence. Its specificity is not known. The library was made from cDNA and included unique molecular identifiers. TCRdb re-derived calls from the PCR reads in MiXCR, one entry per CDR3 protein. This table has approximately 400,000 distinct CDR3 sequences, less than 40% appearing once. Germline V gene sequence: CDR1 GTSNPN, CDR2 SVGIG (reference sequence). Trimming pared 1 base from V and 1 base from J, leaving 10 bases between. This CDR3 contains 14 residues. The data are from a study of post-analysis software for immune sequencing data. Study findings and constraints: The normalized Chao1 diversity of multiple sclerosis patients was significantly lower than that of controls. Controls showed lower frequencies than patients for 5 or 6 TRBV segments, and TRBV5-6, TRBV5-1 and TRBV20-1 were among these.

The sequence was obtained from a girl aged 5-17 years with multiple sclerosis. The J gene is TRBJ1-1, the V gene TRBV30; D perhaps matches TRBD1 (6 bases). The specimen sequenced was blood. Written as DNA, the CDR3 is TGTGCCTGGAGTGACGCGACAGGGAACACTGAAGCTTTCTTT. Translated: CAWSDATGNTEAFF.